The 19 T cell receptor beta chains in this list originate from one sample, sequenced in a study of blood T cell repertoires in COVID-19. Sequencing used immunoSEQ multiplex PCR; TCRdb keeps in-frame clones, though not all of them. Altogether more than 200,000 clones are present, around 80% being singletons, with the ten largest covering 4.3%. The specimen was PBMCs or T cells enriched from blood (not recorded which). The receptors originated from a man aged 25-45 years with acute COVID-19.

Comment on this clone: The junction departs from germline at one end; a sequencing error may be responsible. The chain links TRBV3-1 (or the pseudogene TRBV3-2) to TRBJ1-2; D ambiguous. CDR3 length equals 13 residues. The germline V gene has CDR1 LGHDT and CDR2 YNNKEL (reference sequence). The CDR3 DNA is TGTGCCAGCAGCCAAGACAGGAACTCTGGCTACACCTTC. This sequence encodes CASSQDRNSGYTF.

The genes are TRBV11-2 and TRBJ2-5; TRBD2 matches at 13 bases. The CDR3 is made up of 18 amino acids. Per germline, CDR1 SGHAT and CDR2 FQNNGV. The V gene end was trimmed by 5 bases and the J gene end by 5 bases; junction bases not matched to a gene: 14. This chain's CDR3 is CASSVTSGGAGFRETQYF. In DNA form, the CDR3 reads TGTGCCAGCAGCGTAACTAGCGGGGGGGCCGGGTTTAGGGAGACCCAGTACTTC.

This clone was seen a handful of times. This chain links TRBV9 with TRBJ1-6, with D unresolved. Between the trimmed V and J ends, which lost 0 bases and 9 bases, there was a span of 13 bases. The germline CDR1 and CDR2 sequences are SGDLS and YYNGEE. CDR3 size: 15 residues. In DNA, the CDR3 is TGTGCCAGCAGCGTAGATGCAACACAGAGTTCACCCCTCCACTTT. Translated, it gives CASSVDATQSSPLHF.

This chain uses TRBV29-1 with TRBJ2-7; 10 bases agree with TRBD1. There are 15 residues in the CDR3. Germline V gene sequence: CDR1 SQVTM, CDR2 ANQGSEA. Trimming took 5 bases from V and 5 from J; bases not matched to a gene: 12. CDR3 DNA sequence: TGCAGCGTTACACTACTCACCGGGACAGGGGACGAGCAGTACTTC. This encodes CSVTLLTGTGDEQYF.

The table lists this clone with a few counts. The rearrangement joins TRBV10-2 to TRBJ1-5; D unclear. The CDR3 has 15 amino acids. The V gene lost 2 bases and the J gene lost 1 base, with 9 bases spanning the gap. Per the germline V gene, CDR1 is WSHSY and CDR2 is SAAADI. The CDR3 DNA reads as TGCGCCAGCAGTGAGCGCGTACCAAGCAATCAGCCCCAGCATTTT. As protein: CASSERVPSNQPQHF.

This rearrangement joins TRBV7-8 to TRBJ2-3, with a tentative D call TRBD2 (6 bases). With 5 bases removed from V and 7 bases from J, the gap between germline ends came to 10 bases. The length of the CDR3 is 12 residues. The germline gives CDR1 SGHVS, CDR2 FQNEAQ. CDR3 DNA: TGTGCCAGCAGCCCACTAGCAAATACGCAGTATTTT. Translated, it gives CASSPLANTQYF.

This sequence joins TRBV18 and TRBJ1-4; D not resolved. The CDR3 has 14 amino acids. V lost 6 bases and J 0 bases, leaving 8 bases between the germline ends. Germline V lookup: CDR1 KGHSH, CDR2 LQKENI. CDR3 residues: CASSTVATNEKLFF. The CDR3 coding sequence is TGTGCCAGCTCCACAGTGGCAACTAATGAAAAACTGTTTTTT.

This sequence joins TRBV6-5 and TRBJ2-7, with D maybe TRBD1 (6 bases). Trimming left V 8 bases short and J 3 bases short, with 11 bases between. From germline, CDR1 is MNHEY and CDR2 SVGAGI. The CDR3 is 12 residues long. CDR3 protein: CASRKQGYEQYF. In DNA, the CDR3 is TGTGCCAGCCGGAAACAGGGCTACGAGCAGTACTTC.

This chain uses TRBV11-2 with TRBJ2-5; possible D gene TRBD2, 6 bases. CDR3 size: 16 residues. The V gene lost 1 base and the J gene lost 5 bases, with 17 bases spanning the gap. Germline CDR1 SGHAT, CDR2 FQNNGV. The CDR3 reads CASSLGLGGVWETQYF. Here the CDR3 DNA reads TGTGCCAGCAGCTTAGGATTAGGAGGGGTTTGGGAGACCCAGTACTTC.

The chain carries TRBV1 and TRBJ1-1. TRBV1 is described as a pseudogene. The CDR3 has 18 amino acids. The CDR3 DNA reads as TGCACCAGCAGCCAAGATAAGAGGCCAGTTCTAGTGAACACTGAAGCTTTCTTT. This translates into CTSSQDKRPVLVNTEAFF.

The chain recombines TRBV9 with TRBJ1-2; a weak D match, TRBD1 (5 bases). The CDR3 has 13 residues. From germline, CDR1 is SGDLS and CDR2 YYNGEE. The ends were cut back, 0 bases at V and 7 bases at J, with 10 bases in the middle. CDR3 residues: CASSVGRDGGYTF. In nucleotides, the CDR3 is TGTGCCAGCAGCGTAGGCAGGGATGGTGGCTACACCTTC.

The V gene is TRBV24-1, the J gene TRBJ1-2, with D possibly TRBD1 on 5 matching bases. With 0 bases removed from V and 0 bases from J, the gap between germline ends came to 13 bases. Germline lookup yields CDR1 KGHDR and CDR2 SFDVKD. This CDR3 region has 17 residues. CDR3 sequence: CATSDLRAGPPNYGYTF. DNA of the CDR3: TGTGCCACCAGTGATTTGCGGGCGGGGCCTCCTAACTATGGCTACACCTTC.

The chain carries TRBV5-1 and TRBJ1-4; 9 bases line up with TRBD1. The V and J ends lost 0 bases and 8 bases, in that order; junction bases with no gene match: 8. The CDR3 extends over 16 amino acids. Germline V gives CDR1 SGHRS, CDR2 YFSETQ. This CDR3 reads CASSLDGTGPLEKLFF. CDR3 sequence (DNA): TGCGCCAGCAGCTTGGACGGGACAGGGCCTCTAGAAAAACTGTTTTTT.

The chain combines TRBV5-4 with TRBJ2-2; TRBD2 is a possible D gene (5 bases). This CDR3 contains 14 residues. V lost 2 bases to trimming and J lost 7 bases, with 12 bases between them. CDR1 SGHNT and CDR2 YYREEE come from the germline V gene (reference sequence). CDR3 loop: CASSFFMRDGELFF. CDR3 DNA sequence: TGTGCCAGCAGCTTTTTTATGAGGGACGGGGAGCTGTTTTTT. Filled out from reference TRBV5-4 and TRBJ2-2, the complete variable domain reads ETGVTQSPTHLIKTRGQQVTLRCSSQSGHNTVSWYQQALGQGPQFIFQYYREEENGRGNFPPRFSGLQFPNYSSELNVNALELDDSALYLCASSFFMRDGELFFGEGSRLTVL.

In its sample, this clone was seen a few times. The chain combines TRBV5-1 with TRBJ2-1; possible D gene TRBD2, 5 bases. The CDR3 runs to 15 residues. V was clipped by 4 bases and J by 2 bases, with 13 bases between them. From germline, CDR1 is SGHRS and CDR2 YFSETQ. CDR3 loop: CASSPRGTTYNEQFF. The CDR3 nucleotides are TGCGCCAGCAGCCCCCGGGGAACCACCTACAATGAGCAGTTCTTC.

This clone was seen more than once but under ten times. CDR3 DNA sequence: TGTGCCACCAGTGAGCTGTCGGGGTCAGATACGCAGTATTTT. Translation gives CATSELSGSDTQYF. The chain joins TRBV24-1 to TRBJ2-3; a weak D match, TRBD2 (5 bases). The CDR3 covers 14 residues. V was trimmed by 4 bases and J by 4 bases, leaving 11 bases between them. The germline CDR1 and CDR2 sequences are KGHDR and SFDVKD.

V gene TRBV3-1 (or the pseudogene TRBV3-2) combines with J gene TRBJ2-1; TRBD2 aligns across 11 bases. The junction had 4 bases not matched to a gene; V was cut back by 2 bases and J by 4 bases. The CDR3 covers 16 residues. CDR1 is LGHDT, CDR2 YNNKEL, per germline (reference sequence). The CDR3 is CASSQRLAGIYNEQFF. The DNA of the CDR3 is TGTGCCAGCAGCCAACGACTAGCGGGGATTTACAATGAGCAGTTCTTC.

Only a few counts were recorded for this clone. This sequence joins TRBV7-9 and TRBJ1-1, with 7 positions matching TRBD1. V dropped 6 bases and J dropped 5; count of bases not matched to a gene: 12. The CDR3 loop spans 15 amino acids. Germline CDR1 and CDR2: SEHNR and FQNEAQ (reference sequence). The CDR3 DNA reads TGTGCCAGCAGATCCCAGGGACAGAGAGATACTGAAGCTTTCTTT. Translation gives CASRSQGQRDTEAFF.

V usage is TRBV5-4 and J usage is TRBJ1-3; TRBD1 agrees at 7 bases. CDR1 and CDR2 (germline): SGHNT, YYREEE (reference sequence). V lost 1 base, J lost 7 bases, and 5 bases stayed unmatched. The CDR3 totals 14 residues. The CDR3 spells CASSLSDRRNTIYF. For the CDR3, the DNA is TGTGCCAGCAGCTTGTCGGACAGGCGGAACACCATATATTTT.